This T cell receptor (beta chain) was identified in a study of technical replicates of blood from a handful of donors. TCRdb's table, derived via immunoSEQ multiplex PCR, lists solely in-frame clones and lacks some. The data hold 75,000 to 90,000 clones, with 90% to 95% observed a single time. The TCR comes from a human donor in good health. Sequences were obtained from T cells isolated from PBMCs.

In nucleotides, the CDR3 is TGTGCCAGCAGCTGGGCCGGGACAGGGGTTCCTGAAGCTTTCTTT. Protein product: CASSWAGTGVPEAFF. The V call is TRBV11-1, the J call TRBJ1-1, with 10 bases matching TRBD1. Germline V gives CDR1 SGHAT, CDR2 FQDESV (reference sequence). This CDR3 is built from 15 residues. V lost 4 bases and J lost 6; bases outside the gene matches: 8.